The clone carrying this TCR beta chain was recorded many times. This sample stems from a study of regulatory T cells in long-lasting Graves disease. Arm-PCR of CDR3 regions and iRepertoire HTBI primers were the basis on which TCR beta libraries were built. TCRdb reprocessed the multiplex PCR reads with MiXCR, giving one entry per CDR3 protein. The sample shows 350,000 to 450,000 distinct CDR3 sequences, 15% of them seen only once. Germline CDR1 and CDR2: MNHEY and SMNVEV (reference sequence). This CDR3 contains 15 residues. V lost 0 bases and J lost 1, with 7 bases in between. Time point given: newly diagnosed GD, antithyroid drugs for less than 3 months. TCR sequences were obtained from RNA taken from PBMCs. The same data also contributed to another study, on T cells in Graves' hyperthyroidism and ophthalmopathy.

The material was peripheral blood mononuclear cells (PBMCs), obtained at new diagnosis, from a patient treated with antithyroid drugs. The rearrangement links TRBV27 to TRBJ2-1, with D hard to call. The sequence was collected from a woman in her thirties or forties with Graves disease. CDR3 in DNA: TGTGCCAGCAGTTTATCGGGTCCGTCCTACAATGAGCAGTTCTTC. This sequence encodes CASSLSGPSYNEQFF.